Listed here is a single TCR beta chain. The target antigen is unknown. Germline values: CDR1 KGHSH, CDR2 LQKENI. The length of the CDR3 is 14 residues. V shed 4 bases, J shed 10 bases, and the junction held 7 bases outside the gene matches. Template switching added a universal primer site; cDNA carried unique molecular identifiers. TCRdb reprocessed the 5' RACE reads with MiXCR, giving one entry per CDR3 protein. Among approximately 670,000 distinct CDR3 sequences, 5.5% to 6.5% were seen once, and the ten largest hold approximately 1.6%. These data are taken from a study of identical twins. General observations from the study: Among monozygotic twins, out-of-frame TCR alpha sharing exceeded what models predicted.

The chain joins TRBV18 to TRBJ2-1; 10 bases fit TRBD1. Sequencing used naive T cells sorted from blood. The origin of this receptor is a man younger than 35 in good health. The CDR3 region has the DNA TGTGCCAGCTCACTTAGGACAGGGGGTGACGAGCAGTTCTTC. Its protein product is CASSLRTGGDEQFF.